A single T cell receptor beta chain is shown here with its context. Its antigen is undetermined. The record originates from a study of cytotoxic CD8 clonotypes in ibrutinib-treated CLL. Study as a whole: Patients: 11 to 12 relapsed/refractory, approximately 14 treatment-naive, fewer than 18 IGHV unmutated.

Notes on the study in general: At progression, clonality fell back toward baseline after rising at ibrutinib response. There were differences in sampling times between sustained-remission and progressing patients. With treatment, public clonotypes, which were uncommon, either contracted or remained stable.

The V and J ends lost 2 bases and 8 bases respectively, with 8 bases between them. CDR1 is SGHNT and CDR2 is YYREEE in the germline V gene (reference sequence). This CDR3 has 12 amino acids. The data were produced by immunoSEQ multiplex PCR, yet TCRdb's version contains in-frame clones alone and is incomplete. The data contain some 140,000 clones, under 95% of them singletons. The TCR sequence derives from a human donor with chronic lymphocytic leukemia. This rearrangement joins TRBV5-4 to TRBJ2-1, with D hard to call. The input for sequencing was PBMCs, taken after 12 months of ibrutinib treatment. Here the CDR3 DNA reads TGTGCCAGCAGCTTCCAGGACGATGAGCAGTTCTTC. Its protein product is CASSFQDDEQFF.